The T cell receptor (beta chain) under discussion was sequenced for a study of blood T cell repertoires in COVID-19. As handled by the study authors: The assay estimated nucleated cells by amplifying reference gene primers. The protocol was immunoSEQ multiplex PCR, while the TCRdb copy is restricted to in-frame clones and leaves out a portion. V and J calls and clone size are those listed in that table; D and trimming were worked out from the DNA. This sample has about 150,000 clones, with around four fifths found just once. Trimming took 1 base from V and 5 from J, leaving 15 bases between them. The CDR3 has 14 residues. Germline V gives CDR1 GTSNPN, CDR2 SVGIG (reference sequence). In terms of age and location, participants ranged from roughly 18 to 95 years and lived in roughly 22 US areas.

The TCR sequence derives from a woman aged 40-49 years who had recovered from COVID-19. The V call is TRBV30, the J call TRBJ2-7; TRBD1 might be the D (5 bases). Sequenced: PBMCs or T cells enriched from blood (not recorded which). CDR3 nucleotide sequence: TGTGCCTGGAGTGAATCAGGGATATTCGACGAGCAGTACTTC. Residues: CAWSESGIFDEQYF.